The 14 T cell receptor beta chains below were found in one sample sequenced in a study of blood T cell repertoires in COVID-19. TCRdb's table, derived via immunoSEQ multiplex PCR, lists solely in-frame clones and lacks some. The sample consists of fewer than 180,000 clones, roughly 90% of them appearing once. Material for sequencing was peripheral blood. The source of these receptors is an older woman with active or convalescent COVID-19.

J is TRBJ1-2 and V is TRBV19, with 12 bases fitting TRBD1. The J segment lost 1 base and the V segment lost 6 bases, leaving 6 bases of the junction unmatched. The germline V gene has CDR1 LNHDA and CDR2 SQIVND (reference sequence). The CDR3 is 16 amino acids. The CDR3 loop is CASSVGQGAGNYGYTF. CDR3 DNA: TGTGCCAGTAGCGTGGGACAGGGGGCCGGTAACTATGGCTACACCTTC.

The CDR3 DNA reads TGTGCCAGCAGCTTAACCCCAGGGCCTGAAAAAGAGACCCAGTACTTC. This gives the protein CASSLTPGPEKETQYF. V is TRBV11-2 and J is TRBJ2-5, with D possibly matching TRBD1 (5 bases). CDR1 and CDR2 from the germline V gene are SGHAT and FQNNGV. The V end lost 2 bases, the J end lost 3 bases, and 16 bases lay between the germline ends. This CDR3 comprises 16 residues.

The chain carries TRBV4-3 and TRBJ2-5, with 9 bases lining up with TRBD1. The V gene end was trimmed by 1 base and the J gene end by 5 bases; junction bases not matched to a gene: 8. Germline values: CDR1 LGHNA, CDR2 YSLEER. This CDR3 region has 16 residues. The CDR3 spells CASSQGQGGGMETQYF. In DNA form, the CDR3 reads TGCGCCAGCAGCCAAGGACAGGGGGGGGGTATGGAGACCCAGTACTTC.

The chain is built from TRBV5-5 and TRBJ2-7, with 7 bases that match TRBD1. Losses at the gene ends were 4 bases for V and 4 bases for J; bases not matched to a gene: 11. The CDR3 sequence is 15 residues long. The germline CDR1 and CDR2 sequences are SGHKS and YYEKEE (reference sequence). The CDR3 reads CASSLSGTVVYEQYF. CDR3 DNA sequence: TGTGCCAGCAGCCTCTCCGGGACAGTTGTTTACGAGCAGTACTTC.

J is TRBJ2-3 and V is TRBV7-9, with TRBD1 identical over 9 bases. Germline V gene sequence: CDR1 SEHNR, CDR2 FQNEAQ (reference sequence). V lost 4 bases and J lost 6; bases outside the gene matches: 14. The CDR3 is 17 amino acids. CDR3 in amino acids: CASSSNQGQGSWDTQYF. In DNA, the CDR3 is TGTGCCAGCAGCTCCAACCAGGGACAGGGATCTTGGGATACGCAGTATTTT. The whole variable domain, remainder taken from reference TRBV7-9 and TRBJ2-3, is DTGVSQNPRHKITKRGQNVTFRCDPISEHNRLYWYRQTLGQGPEFLTYFQNEAQLEKSRLLSDRFSAERPKGSFSTLEIQRTEQGDSAMYLCASSSNQGQGSWDTQYFGPGTRLTVL.

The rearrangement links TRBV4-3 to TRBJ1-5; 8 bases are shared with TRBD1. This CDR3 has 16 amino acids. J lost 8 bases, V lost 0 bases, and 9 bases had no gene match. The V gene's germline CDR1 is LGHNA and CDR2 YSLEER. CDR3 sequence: CASSQDLSQGAKPQHF. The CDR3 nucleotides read TGCGCCAGCAGCCAAGATCTGTCCCAGGGGGCCAAGCCCCAGCATTTT.

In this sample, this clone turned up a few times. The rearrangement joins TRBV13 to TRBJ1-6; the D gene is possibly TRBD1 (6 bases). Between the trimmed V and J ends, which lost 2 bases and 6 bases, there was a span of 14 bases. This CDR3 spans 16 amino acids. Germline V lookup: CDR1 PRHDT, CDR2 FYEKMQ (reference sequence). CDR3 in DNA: TGTGCCAGCAGCTTATGGGCAGGGGCTTTTAATTCACCCCTCCACTTT. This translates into CASSLWAGAFNSPLHF.

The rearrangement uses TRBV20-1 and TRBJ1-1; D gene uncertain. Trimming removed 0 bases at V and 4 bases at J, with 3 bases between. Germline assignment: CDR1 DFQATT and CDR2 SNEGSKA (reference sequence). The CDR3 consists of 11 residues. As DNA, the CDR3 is TGCAGTGCTAGAGACGTCACTGAAGCTTTCTTT. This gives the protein CSARDVTEAFF.

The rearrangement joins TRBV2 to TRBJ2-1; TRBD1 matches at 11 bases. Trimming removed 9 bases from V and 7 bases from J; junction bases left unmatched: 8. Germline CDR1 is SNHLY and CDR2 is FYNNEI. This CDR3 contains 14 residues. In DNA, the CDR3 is TGTGCCAGGTCCGGGACAGGGGGTAGAAATGAGCAGTTCTTC. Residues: CARSGTGGRNEQFF.

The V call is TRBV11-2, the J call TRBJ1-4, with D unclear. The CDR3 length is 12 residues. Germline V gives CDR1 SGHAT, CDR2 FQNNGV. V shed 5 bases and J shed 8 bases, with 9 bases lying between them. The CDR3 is CASSLSGEKLFF. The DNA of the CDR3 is TGTGCCAGCAGCCTATCGGGAGAAAAACTGTTTTTT.

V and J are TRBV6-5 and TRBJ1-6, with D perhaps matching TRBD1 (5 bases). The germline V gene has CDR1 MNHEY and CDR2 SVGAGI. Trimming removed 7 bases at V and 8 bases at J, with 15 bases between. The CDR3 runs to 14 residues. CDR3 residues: CASMGRWGDSPLHF. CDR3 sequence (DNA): TGTGCCAGCATGGGGAGGTGGGGGGATTCACCCCTCCACTTT.

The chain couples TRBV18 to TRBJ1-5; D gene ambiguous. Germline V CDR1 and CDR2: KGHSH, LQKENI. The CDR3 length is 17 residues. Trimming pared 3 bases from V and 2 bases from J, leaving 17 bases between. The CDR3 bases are TGTGCCAGCTCACCGGTAGATAGAGGTATGGGCAATCAGCCCCAGCATTTT. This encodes CASSPVDRGMGNQPQHF.

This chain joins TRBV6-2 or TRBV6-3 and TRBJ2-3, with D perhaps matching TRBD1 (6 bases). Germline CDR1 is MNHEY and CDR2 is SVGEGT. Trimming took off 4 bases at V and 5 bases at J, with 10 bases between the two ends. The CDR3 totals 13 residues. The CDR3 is CASSSPGEDTQYF. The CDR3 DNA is TGTGCCAGCAGTTCACCAGGGGAAGATACGCAGTATTTT.

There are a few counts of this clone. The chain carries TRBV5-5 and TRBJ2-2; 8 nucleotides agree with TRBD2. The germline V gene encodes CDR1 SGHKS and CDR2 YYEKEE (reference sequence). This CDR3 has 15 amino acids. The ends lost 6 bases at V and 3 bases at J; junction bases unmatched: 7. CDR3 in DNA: TGTGCCAGCACCCCCGGGGGGGCACACACCGGGGAGCTGTTTTTT. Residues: CASTPGGAHTGELFF.